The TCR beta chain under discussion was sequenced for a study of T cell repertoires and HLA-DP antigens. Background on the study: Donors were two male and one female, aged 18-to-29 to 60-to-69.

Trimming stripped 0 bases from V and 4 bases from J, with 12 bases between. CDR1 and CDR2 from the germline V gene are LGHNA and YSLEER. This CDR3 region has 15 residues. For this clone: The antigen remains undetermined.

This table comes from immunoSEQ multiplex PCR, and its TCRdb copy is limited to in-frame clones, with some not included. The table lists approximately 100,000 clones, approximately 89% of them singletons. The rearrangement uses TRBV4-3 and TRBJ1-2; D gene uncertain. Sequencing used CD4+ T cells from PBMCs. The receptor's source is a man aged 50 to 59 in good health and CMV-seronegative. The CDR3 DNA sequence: TGCGCCAGCAGCCAAGAATCGGCAGAGACCTATGGCTACACCTTC. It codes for CASSQESAETYGYTF.